This TCR beta chain was recorded in a study of identical twins. Using its own MiXCR run on the 5' RACE reads, TCRdb lists one record per CDR3 protein. This sample has 550,000 to 700,000 distinct CDR3 sequences, with roughly 9.9% found just once. This clonotype came up once. The antigen is unknown. The CDR3 has 17 amino acids. V trimming: 5 bases; J trimming: 8 bases; junction bases outside the gene matches: 17. Per the germline V gene, CDR1 is MNHEY and CDR2 is SMNVEV (reference sequence). Study-wide results and caveats: For cord blood, abundant beta clonotypes had fewer insertions, unlike memory repertoires, which showed none. Sharing of beta out-of-frame sequences by twins showed a weaker excess.

These data also formed part of another study, on yellow fever vaccine responses in identical twins.

Sequences were obtained from PBMCs. This chain connects TRBV27 to TRBJ2-1, with TRBD2 identical over 8 bases. The receptor comes from a woman under 30 in good health. The CDR3 spells CASSPRASGWNRHEQFF. For the CDR3, the DNA is TGTGCCAGCAGTCCGCGGGCTAGCGGGTGGAATCGTCATGAGCAGTTCTTC.